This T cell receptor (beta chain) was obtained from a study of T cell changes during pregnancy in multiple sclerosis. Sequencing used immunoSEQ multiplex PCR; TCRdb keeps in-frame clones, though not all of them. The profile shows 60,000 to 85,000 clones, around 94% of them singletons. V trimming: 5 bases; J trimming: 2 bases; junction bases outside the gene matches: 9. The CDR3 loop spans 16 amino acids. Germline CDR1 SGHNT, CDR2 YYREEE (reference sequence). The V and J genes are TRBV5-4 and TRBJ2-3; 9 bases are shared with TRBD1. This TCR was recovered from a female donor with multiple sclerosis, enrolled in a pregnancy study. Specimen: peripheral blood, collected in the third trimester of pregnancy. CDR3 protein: CASSSPGTGLTDTQYF. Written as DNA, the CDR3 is TGTGCCAGCAGTTCTCCCGGGACAGGGCTCACAGATACGCAGTATTTT.